These 20 T cell receptor beta chains came from one sample sequenced in a study of T cell changes during pregnancy in multiple sclerosis. Repertoires were generated with immunoSEQ multiplex PCR, while TCRdb's copy carries only in-frame clones and drops some. The repertoire holds 66,000 or so clones, 70% to 90% seen once, with 0.8% to 0.9% in the top ten. Source: peripheral blood, taken in the first trimester of pregnancy. All receptors derive from a female donor in good health, enrolled as a control in a pregnancy study.

The V and J genes are TRBV30 and TRBJ1-3, with D uncertain. The length of the CDR3 is 17 residues. From germline, CDR1 is GTSNPN and CDR2 SVGIG (reference sequence). V lost 3 bases and J lost 0, with 18 bases in between. This CDR3 is CAWSIGPLGDSGNTIYF. Here the CDR3 DNA reads TGTGCCTGGAGCATCGGACCTCTCGGGGACTCTGGAAACACCATATATTTT.

The genes are TRBV5-4 and TRBJ2-1, with 11 bases that match TRBD2. The junction had 4 bases not matched to a gene; V was cut back by 0 bases and J by 5 bases. Looked up from germline, CDR1 is SGHNT and CDR2 is YYREEE (reference sequence). This CDR3 region has 16 residues. CDR3 residues: CASSLGLAGPNNEQFF. In DNA form, the CDR3 reads TGTGCCAGCAGCTTGGGACTAGCGGGGCCGAACAATGAGCAGTTCTTC.

This chain links TRBV5-1 with TRBJ2-5, with TRBD2 identical over 8 bases. This CDR3 is built from 16 residues. Germline CDR1 SGHRS, CDR2 YFSETQ. With 0 bases clipped from V and 2 bases from J, the junction kept 6 bases outside the gene matches. CDR3 nucleotides: TGCGCCAGCAGCTTGGGAGCGGGGGAGACACAAGAGACCCAGTACTTC. Translating gives CASSLGAGETQETQYF.

This chain uses TRBV4-1 with TRBJ1-5; TRBD1 agrees at 7 bases. The trim removed 4 bases at V and 3 bases at J, leaving 15 bases unmatched. This CDR3 comprises 18 residues. Per germline, CDR1 MGHRA and CDR2 YSYEKL. The CDR3 protein is CASSPRLRQGAFNQPQHF. For the CDR3, the DNA is TGCGCCAGCAGCCCCCGCCTTCGACAGGGTGCTTTCAATCAGCCCCAGCATTTT.

The chain is built from TRBV27 and TRBJ1-6; D gene unclear. This CDR3 has 14 residues. The germline CDR1 and CDR2 sequences are MNHEY and SMNVEV (reference sequence). Trimming took 3 bases from V and 6 from J, leaving 9 bases between them. As DNA, the CDR3 is TGTGCCAGCAGTTTGCGAAGAACTAATTCACCCCTCCACTTT. Encoded protein: CASSLRRTNSPLHF.

The genes are TRBV2 and TRBJ2-5; 7 bases agree with TRBD1. This CDR3 has 13 amino acids. Per the germline V gene, CDR1 is SNHLY and CDR2 is FYNNEI. The J segment lost 5 bases and the V segment lost 6 bases, leaving 6 bases of the junction unmatched. The chain's CDR3 is CASRKGAPETQYF. CDR3 bases: TGTGCCAGCAGGAAGGGGGCACCGGAGACCCAGTACTTC.

This clone was found a few times. The chain recombines TRBV5-6 with TRBJ1-1; D unresolved. Trimming removed 0 bases at V and 1 base at J, with 7 bases between. CDR3 length equals 14 residues. Per germline, CDR1 SGHDT and CDR2 YYEEEE. CDR3 residues: CASSLDSWNTEAFF. The CDR3 bases are TGTGCCAGCAGCTTGGACAGTTGGAACACTGAAGCTTTCTTT.

The rearrangement uses TRBV6-5 and TRBJ1-1; 7 nucleotides agree with TRBD1. V shed 4 bases, J shed 4 bases, and the junction held 12 bases outside the gene matches. CDR1 is MNHEY and CDR2 is SVGAGI in the germline V gene. The CDR3 has 16 residues. DNA for the CDR3: TGTGCCAGCAGTTCCAGATCACAGGGGTGGAGCACTGAAGCTTTCTTT. Protein: CASSSRSQGWSTEAFF.

The rearrangement joins TRBV5-1 to TRBJ1-4; weak D call: TRBD1 (6 bases). CDR1 and CDR2 (germline): SGHRS, YFSETQ. Trimming took 4 bases from V and 5 from J, leaving 12 bases between them. The CDR3 has 14 amino acids. The CDR3 coding sequence is TGCGCCAGCAGCCAAGGGGGGGCGAATGAAAAACTGTTTTTT. As protein: CASSQGGANEKLFF.

A single count supports this clone. The J gene is TRBJ2-1, the V gene TRBV7-9; 15 nucleotides agree with TRBD2. Germline values: CDR1 SEHNR, CDR2 FQNEAQ (reference sequence). CDR3 length: 19 residues. The J segment lost 5 bases and the V segment lost 4 bases, leaving 12 bases of the junction unmatched. CDR3 amino acids: CASSSLRTSGGGLDNEQFF. In nucleotides, the CDR3 is TGTGCCAGCAGCTCCCTGCGGACTAGCGGGGGGGGCCTTGACAATGAGCAGTTCTTC.

The chain uses TRBV6-6 and TRBJ1-2; D is undetermined. Germline assignment: CDR1 MNHNY and CDR2 SVGAGI (reference sequence). The CDR3 runs 13 residues. The V end was cut by 5 bases, the J end by 0 bases, with 7 bases between. Here the CDR3 reads CASSTGANYGYTF. The DNA of the CDR3 is TGTGCCAGCAGTACCGGAGCTAACTATGGCTACACCTTC.

This clone has a handful of counts. The CDR3 region is CATSDWGQGANSPLHF. CDR3 in DNA: TGTGCCACCAGCGACTGGGGACAGGGGGCAAATTCACCCCTCCACTTT. The chain couples TRBV15 to TRBJ1-6; 12 bases are a match to TRBD1. The CDR3 sequence is 16 residues long. Germline loops: CDR1 LNHNV, CDR2 YYDKDF (reference sequence). Trimming at V came to 5 bases and at J to 7 bases, leaving 6 bases not matched to a gene.

The chain is built from TRBV11-3 and TRBJ1-5; D not resolved. V gave up 5 bases and J gave up 5 bases, with 10 bases separating them. The CDR3 spans 13 residues. CDR1 is SGHNT and CDR2 is YENEEA in the germline V gene. CDR3 nucleotides: TGTGCCAGCAGCCTGGGCTCGCATCAGCCCCAGCATTTT. It encodes CASSLGSHQPQHF.

The chain uses TRBV7-3 and TRBJ2-3; D is unclear. The germline V gene has CDR1 SGHTA and CDR2 FQGTGA. The V gene lost 2 bases and the J gene lost 4 bases, with 7 bases spanning the gap. The CDR3 sequence is 13 residues long. CDR3 sequence (DNA): TGTGCCAGCAGCTTATTCGGTTCAGATACGCAGTATTTT. Translation gives CASSLFGSDTQYF. The full variable domain, with the rest looked up from reference TRBV7-3 and TRBJ2-3, is GAGVSQTPSNKVTEKGKYVELRCDPISGHTALYWYRQSLGQGPEFLIYFQGTGAADDSGLPNDRFFAVRPEGSVSTLKIQRTERGDSAVYLCASSLFGSDTQYFGPGTRLTVL.

The chain carries TRBV10-3 and TRBJ2-5; D perhaps matches TRBD2 (7 bases). This CDR3 is 17 amino acids long. The V end lost 3 bases, the J end lost 5 bases, and 22 bases lay between the germline ends. CDR1 is ENHRY and CDR2 is SYGVKD in the germline V gene. In DNA form, the CDR3 reads TGTGCCATCAGTGACCCTCGGGTAGGGGGGGCTAAGGAGACCCAGTACTTC. Translation: CAISDPRVGGAKETQYF.

CDR3 amino acids: CASSLASQTEAFF. The CDR3 DNA follows: TGTGCCAGCAGCTTAGCAAGTCAGACTGAAGCTTTCTTT. This chain joins TRBV11-2 and TRBJ1-1; D is ambiguous. From germline, CDR1 is SGHAT and CDR2 FQNNGV. The CDR3 length is 13 residues. Trimming removed 1 base at V and 5 bases at J, with 8 bases between.

V gene TRBV5-6 combines with J gene TRBJ1-2; 7 positions agree with TRBD1. The CDR3 has 15 residues. Germline V lookup: CDR1 SGHDT, CDR2 YYEEEE. The J segment lost 2 bases and the V segment lost 2 bases, leaving 6 bases of the junction unmatched. The CDR3 DNA follows: TGTGCCAGCAGCTTCCTAGGACAGGAAAACTATGGCTACACCTTC. Protein product: CASSFLGQENYGYTF.

CDR3 residues: CASSTRTGQAETQYF. The CDR3, as DNA: TGTGCCAGTAGTACCCGAACGGGACAGGCAGAGACCCAGTACTTC. V and J are TRBV19 and TRBJ2-5; 8 nucleotides match TRBD1. Germline V gene sequence: CDR1 LNHDA, CDR2 SQIVND (reference sequence). The ends lost 4 bases at V and 4 bases at J; junction bases unmatched: 8. This CDR3 is 15 amino acids long.

In DNA form, the CDR3 reads TGTGCCAGCAGCGGGACAGGGAGCCTTGGGGAGCTGTTTTTT. The encoded protein is CASSGTGSLGELFF. This sequence joins TRBV11-2 and TRBJ2-2; the match to TRBD1 covers 9 bases. In germline, CDR1 is SGHAT, CDR2 FQNNGV. Trimming at V came to 5 bases and at J to 8 bases, leaving 6 bases not matched to a gene. The CDR3 totals 14 residues.

A few counts support this clone. The rearrangement links TRBV5-1 to TRBJ1-1; 9 bases line up with TRBD1. The CDR3 sequence is 14 residues long. Per the germline V gene, CDR1 is SGHRS and CDR2 is YFSETQ. The J segment lost 4 bases and the V segment lost 0 bases, leaving 1 base of the junction unmatched. In nucleotides, the CDR3 is TGCGCCAGCAGCTTGGAGGGACAGGGCACTGAAGCTTTCTTT. It is translated as CASSLEGQGTEAFF.